The next 3 T cell receptor beta chains were all read from a single sample in a study of blood T cells in healthy people across ages. The second PCR ran about 6 to 11 cycles with a sample-barcoded 5' primer and J-beta primers. TCRdb processed the 5' RACE reads anew with MiXCR; each CDR3 protein has one entry. The table has hundreds of thousands of distinct CDR3 sequences, 45% to 65% seen once. The specimen was blood. These receptors all stem from a man between 60 and 70 years old in good health.

The chain joins TRBV4-1 to TRBJ2-4; perhaps D is TRBD1 or TRBD2 (6 bases each). The CDR3 extends over 15 amino acids. Trimming pared 3 bases from V and 7 bases from J, leaving 16 bases between. Germline values: CDR1 MGHRA, CDR2 YSYEKL. CDR3 nucleotide sequence: TGCGCCAGCAGCCAGTTGGGGGGCCAGCAGAACATTCAGTACTTC. Translation: CASSQLGGQQNIQYF.

This chain joins TRBV29-1 and TRBJ2-5; unclear D gene. V gave up 4 bases and J gave up 7 bases, with 10 bases separating them. CDR1 is SQVTM, CDR2 ANQGSEA, per germline. The CDR3 covers 11 residues. In nucleotides, the CDR3 is TGCAGCGTTGTTACGGGCGCGACCCAGTACTTC. As protein: CSVVTGATQYF.

The J gene is TRBJ2-1, the V gene TRBV7-9; D possibly corresponds to TRBD2 (5 bases). Looked up from germline, CDR1 is SEHNR and CDR2 is FQNEAQ (reference sequence). V was clipped by 1 base and J by 2 bases, with 9 bases between them. The CDR3 extends over 15 amino acids. As DNA, the CDR3 is TGTGCCAGCAGCTTAGTGGGGAGCCCCTACAATGAGCAGTTCTTC. Amino acid sequence: CASSLVGSPYNEQFF. The full variable domain, in which reference TRBV7-9 and TRBJ2-1 provide the parts outside the CDR3, is DTGVSQNPRHKITKRGQNVTFRCDPISEHNRLYWYRQTLGQGPEFLTYFQNEAQLEKSRLLSDRFSAERPKGSFSTLEIQRTEQGDSAMYLCASSLVGSPYNEQFFGPGTRLTVL.